The clone carrying this T cell receptor beta chain was detected only a few times. Antigen unknown. The table came from immunoSEQ multiplex PCR; TCRdb's copy has only in-frame clones and leaves some out. The sample has about 60,000 clones, about 88% seen once; the top ten hold 3.5% to 4%. The sample originates from a study of OX40 agonist ivuxolimab in advanced cancers. Study-level points and caveats: At 0.1 to 3.0 mg/kg, CD4+ and CD8+ blood T cells expanded clonally by week 6.

This CDR3 is 15 amino acids long. The V segment lost 4 bases and the J segment 6 bases; nucleotides outside the gene matches: 10. Germline-derived CDR1 and CDR2 are MGHDK and SYGVNS. The material sequenced was CD4+ or CD8+ T cells sorted from blood, taken in a trial of the OX40 agonist ivuxolimab. The receptor was derived from an adult with an advanced solid tumor such as melanoma, head and neck, liver or kidney cancer. The chain is built from TRBV25-1 and TRBJ1-1; 8 bases match TRBD1. The CDR3 DNA sequence: TGTGCCAGCAGTGGGGACGGACAGGGAGCTTCTGAAGCTTTCTTT. It is translated as CASSGDGQGASEAFF.